The T cell receptor beta chain described here comes from a study of blood T cell repertoires in COVID-19. For the study at large: Spain, Italy and the United States supplied samples that represented acute and convalescent COVID-19.

Looked up from germline, CDR1 is KGHSH and CDR2 is LQKENI. This CDR3 has 16 residues. Trimming at V came to 6 bases and at J to 4 bases, leaving 12 bases not matched to a gene. Per the original methods: Using reference gene primer amplification, nucleated cell counts were estimated. Sequenced by immunoSEQ multiplex PCR; TCRdb stores in-frame clones only, minus some. From that table come the V and J calls and clone size; the DNA was used to work out D and trimming. This table has 250,000 to 300,000 clones, about nine tenths appearing once. The sample comprised peripheral blood. This rearrangement joins TRBV18 to TRBJ2-1, with TRBD2 matching 7 bases. The receptor was isolated from a woman aged 30 to 39 with COVID-19, enrolled during active disease. The CDR3 sequence: CASSQGLVGQYNEQFF. The CDR3 DNA reads as TGTGCCAGCTCCCAAGGACTAGTCGGACAATACAATGAGCAGTTCTTC.